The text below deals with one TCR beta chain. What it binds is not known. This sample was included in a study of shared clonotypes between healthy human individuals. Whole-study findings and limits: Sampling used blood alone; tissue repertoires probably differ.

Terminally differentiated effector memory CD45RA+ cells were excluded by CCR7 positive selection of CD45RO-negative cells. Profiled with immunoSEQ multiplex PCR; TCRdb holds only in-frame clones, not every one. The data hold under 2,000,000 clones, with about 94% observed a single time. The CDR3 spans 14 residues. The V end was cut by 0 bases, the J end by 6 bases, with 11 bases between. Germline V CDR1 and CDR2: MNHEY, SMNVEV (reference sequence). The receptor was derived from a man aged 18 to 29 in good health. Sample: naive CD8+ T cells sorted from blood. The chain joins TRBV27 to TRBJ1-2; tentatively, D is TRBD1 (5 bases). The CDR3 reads CASSLSLGADGYTF. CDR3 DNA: TGTGCCAGCAGTTTATCGTTAGGGGCAGATGGCTACACCTTC.